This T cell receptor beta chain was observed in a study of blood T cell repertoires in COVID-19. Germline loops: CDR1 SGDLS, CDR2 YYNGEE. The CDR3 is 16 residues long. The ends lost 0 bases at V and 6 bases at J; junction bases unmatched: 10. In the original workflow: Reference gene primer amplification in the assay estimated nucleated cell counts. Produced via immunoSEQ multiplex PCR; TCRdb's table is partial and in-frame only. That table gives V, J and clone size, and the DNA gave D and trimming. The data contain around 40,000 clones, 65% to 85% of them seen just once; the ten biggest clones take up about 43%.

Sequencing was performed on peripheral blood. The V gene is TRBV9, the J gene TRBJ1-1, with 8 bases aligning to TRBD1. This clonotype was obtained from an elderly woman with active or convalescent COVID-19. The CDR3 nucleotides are TGTGCCAGCAGCGTAGGGGACAGGCTAGAATGGGCTGAAGCTTTCTTT. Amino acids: CASSVGDRLEWAEAFF.